What follows are 25 T cell receptor beta chains derived from one specimen sequenced in a study of PD-1 blockade in classical Hodgkin lymphoma. Sequenced by immunoSEQ multiplex PCR; TCRdb stores in-frame clones only, minus some. The data hold 13,000 or so clones, with around 80% observed a single time. Every patient relapsed after autologous stem cell transplantation, and brentuximab vedotin exposure varied. This material consisted of peripheral blood mononuclear cells (PBMCs), taken at baseline. Every receptor here comes from a human donor with classical Hodgkin lymphoma.

J is TRBJ2-1 and V is TRBV25-1; D might be TRBD2 (5 bases). Germline-derived CDR1 and CDR2 are MGHDK and SYGVNS. CDR3 length: 15 residues. V lost 5 bases and J lost 0, with 11 bases in between. The CDR3 DNA follows: TGTGCCAGCAGTAGCGGTCCCGACTCCTACAATGAGCAGTTCTTC. This codes for CASSSGPDSYNEQFF.

This CDR3 reads CASSYDAGGGSPLHF. CDR3 bases: TGTGCCAGTAGTTACGACGCAGGGGGCGGATCACCCCTCCACTTT. The chain uses TRBV19 and TRBJ1-6; 8 nucleotides align to TRBD1. The V gene's germline CDR1 is LNHDA and CDR2 SQIVND (reference sequence). V lost 5 bases and J lost 10; bases outside the gene matches: 10. The CDR3 runs to 15 residues.

CDR3 region: CASSSRSSGTGAETQYF. The CDR3 DNA reads TGTGCCAGCAGCTCACGATCTTCCGGGACAGGGGCCGAGACCCAGTACTTC. The chain employs TRBV7-9 and TRBJ2-5, with 10 bases lining up with TRBD1. V shed 4 bases and J 5 bases; nucleotides not matched to a gene: 13. Germline V gene lookup returns CDR1 SEHNR and CDR2 FQNEAQ (reference sequence). The CDR3 sequence is 17 residues long.

The gene calls are TRBV10-1 and TRBJ2-6; D gene uncertain. CDR1 is WNHNN and CDR2 is SYGVQD in the germline V gene (reference sequence). V lost 4 bases, J lost 4 bases, and 8 bases lay in between. The CDR3 has 14 residues. The CDR3 spells CASSAPDGANVLTF. CDR3 DNA: TGCGCCAGCAGTGCCCCTGACGGGGCCAACGTCCTGACTTTC.

The chain is built from TRBV19 and TRBJ2-3; no clear D. V lost 6 bases and J 0 bases, leaving 10 bases between the germline ends. Germline loops: CDR1 LNHDA, CDR2 SQIVND (reference sequence). CDR3 size: 14 residues. This chain's CDR3 is CASRVGGSTDTQYF. The CDR3 coding sequence is TGTGCCAGTAGGGTCGGCGGTAGCACAGATACGCAGTATTTT.

This clone is medium-sized in the sample. The chain joins TRBV4-3 to TRBJ2-1, with no clear D. Per the germline V gene, CDR1 is LGHNA and CDR2 is YSLEER. This CDR3 comprises 12 residues. V gave up 1 base and J gave up 6 bases, with 4 bases separating them. CDR3 region: CASSQVSNEQFF. CDR3 DNA: TGCGCCAGCAGCCAAGTTAGCAATGAGCAGTTCTTC.

The chain uses TRBV30 and TRBJ1-5, with TRBD1 as a possible D gene (5 bases). V gave up 2 bases and J gave up 6 bases, with 17 bases separating them. The CDR3 runs 15 residues. CDR1 and CDR2 from the germline V gene are GTSNPN and SVGIG (reference sequence). This CDR3 reads CAWSYMGGEVQPQHF. CDR3 DNA sequence: TGTGCCTGGAGTTACATGGGGGGGGAAGTTCAGCCCCAGCATTTT.

The J gene is TRBJ2-3, the V gene TRBV2; 8 bases align to TRBD2. Germline CDR1 is SNHLY and CDR2 is FYNNEI. V shed 0 bases and J 2 bases; nucleotides not matched to a gene: 7. The CDR3 totals 17 residues. This CDR3 reads CASSEAGAGGLTDTQYF. CDR3 in DNA: TGTGCCAGCAGTGAAGCGGGGGCGGGGGGTCTCACAGATACGCAGTATTTT.

The chain has TRBV19 and TRBJ2-7, with D perhaps TRBD1 (6 bases). Germline V gene sequence: CDR1 LNHDA, CDR2 SQIVND (reference sequence). The CDR3 runs 15 residues. V was pared by 1 base and J by 2 bases, with 12 bases between. CDR3 coding DNA: TGTGCCAGTAGTATAGTGGCAGGGGCCCCCTACGAGCAGTACTTC. Translation: CASSIVAGAPYEQYF.

The CDR3 loop is CASSEAQGPDTQYF. For the CDR3, the DNA is TGTGCCAGCAGTGAAGCACAGGGGCCAGATACGCAGTATTTT. The V gene is TRBV6-1, the J gene TRBJ2-3; TRBD1 matches at 7 bases. The V gene's germline CDR1 is MNHNS and CDR2 SASEGT. Trimming cost V 0 bases and J 4 bases; bases outside gene matches: 1. This CDR3 is built from 14 residues.

The chain links TRBV6-1 to TRBJ2-5; 10 nucleotides line up with TRBD2. This CDR3 comprises 15 residues. Germline V gives CDR1 MNHNS, CDR2 SASEGT. Unmatched junction bases numbered 8, after V lost 5 bases and J lost 5 bases. The CDR3 spells CASSLPLAGVETQYF. DNA of the CDR3: TGTGCCAGCAGTCTGCCGCTAGCGGGGGTGGAGACCCAGTACTTC.

The chain joins TRBV6-5 to TRBJ2-5, with a tentative D call TRBD1 (5 bases). Trimming removed 8 bases at V and 5 bases at J, with 18 bases between. Germline values: CDR1 MNHEY, CDR2 SVGAGI. The CDR3 is 14 amino acids. The DNA for the CDR3 is TGTGCCAGCGCTCAGGGATATTGGCGGGAGACCCAGTACTTC. It specifies CASAQGYWRETQYF.

The V call is TRBV5-6, the J call TRBJ1-2; no clear D. With 2 bases removed from V and 0 bases from J, the gap between germline ends came to 11 bases. The germline V gene encodes CDR1 SGHDT and CDR2 YYEEEE. The CDR3 loop spans 15 amino acids. The CDR3 sequence: CASSFRWSANYGYTF. In nucleotides, the CDR3 is TGTGCCAGCAGCTTTCGTTGGTCGGCTAACTATGGCTACACCTTC.

The V gene is TRBV7-8, the J gene TRBJ1-6; TRBD1 agrees at 9 bases. The junction had 3 bases not matched to a gene; V was cut back by 5 bases and J by 7 bases. The CDR3 has 14 residues. The V gene's germline CDR1 is SGHVS and CDR2 FQNEAQ. The CDR3 bases are TGTGCCAGCAGCGAAGGACAGGGGAATTCACCCCTCCACTTT. This encodes CASSEGQGNSPLHF.

This chain links TRBV6-1 with TRBJ1-6; the D is unclear. The CDR3 is 15 residues long. Trimming left V 8 bases short and J 5 bases short, with 16 bases between. CDR1 is MNHNS, CDR2 SASEGT, per germline. The DNA of the CDR3 is TGTGCCAGCCGGGCCCGGGCAGACAATAATTCACCCCTCCACTTT. Translated, it gives CASRARADNNSPLHF.

CDR3 DNA: TGTGCCAGTAGTCCCCGGACCGGGAACATTCAGTACTTC. Amino acid sequence: CASSPRTGNIQYF. The chain joins TRBV19 to TRBJ2-4, with D uncertain. Looked up from germline, CDR1 is LNHDA and CDR2 is SQIVND (reference sequence). Between the trimmed V and J ends, which lost 5 bases and 7 bases, there was a span of 12 bases. CDR3 size: 13 residues.

This clone was seen a single time. This CDR3 is CASSVDTSNYGYTF. Here the CDR3 DNA reads TGTGCCAGTTCCGTAGATACCTCTAACTATGGCTACACCTTC. The chain recombines TRBV19 with TRBJ1-2, with D unclear. Trimming pared 8 bases from V and 0 bases from J, leaving 13 bases between. This CDR3 comprises 14 residues. The germline V gene has CDR1 LNHDA and CDR2 SQIVND (reference sequence).

DNA for the CDR3: TGTGCCAGTAGTACGACCTCTTTAGCGGGAGGGCAAGAGACCCAGTACTTC. The encoded protein is CASSTTSLAGGQETQYF. V usage is TRBV19 and J usage is TRBJ2-5; TRBD2 aligns across 11 bases. The CDR3 extends over 17 amino acids. V trimming: 4 bases; J trimming: 2 bases; junction bases outside the gene matches: 9. From germline, CDR1 is LNHDA and CDR2 SQIVND (reference sequence).

This clone was seen only a few times. The chain links TRBV19 to TRBJ1-5, with D perhaps matching TRBD1 (6 bases). Between the trimmed V and J ends, which lost 8 bases and 0 bases, there was a span of 14 bases. CDR1 LNHDA and CDR2 SQIVND come from the germline V gene (reference sequence). There are 15 residues in the CDR3. The DNA for the CDR3 is TGTGCCAGTTCCAACAGGGAACGTAGCAATCAGCCCCAGCATTTT. It encodes CASSNRERSNQPQHF.

The V gene is TRBV28, the J gene TRBJ1-3; D unresolved. Trimming removed 7 bases from V and 0 bases from J, with 13 bases in between. Per germline, CDR1 MDHEN and CDR2 SYDVKM. This CDR3 has 15 amino acids. CDR3 in DNA: TGTGCCAGCAAACCTCGGCGTCTCTCTGGAAACACCATATATTTT. Residues: CASKPRRLSGNTIYF.

Concerning this clone: A read error may produce the germline difference seen at one junction end. The V call is TRBV28, the J call TRBJ2-2; 8 bases are a match to TRBD1. The CDR3 consists of 12 residues. The germline CDR1 and CDR2 sequences are MDHEN and SYDVKM. The CDR3 DNA is TGTGCCAGCAGTTTATTACAGGGGGTGCTGTTTTTT. Protein product: CASSLLQGVLFF.

This sequence joins TRBV27 and TRBJ2-1; the D gene is possibly TRBD2 (5 bases). Germline V gene lookup returns CDR1 MNHEY and CDR2 SMNVEV (reference sequence). Trimming cost V 3 bases and J 9 bases, with 9 bases left between them. This CDR3 contains 12 residues. The DNA of the CDR3 is TGTGCCAGCAGTTTTAGGGCGGGTGAGCAGTTCTTC. Translating it yields CASSFRAGEQFF.

In this sample, this clone is medium-sized. This sequence joins TRBV9 and TRBJ2-2, with D tentatively TRBD1 or TRBD2 (6 bases each). The CDR3 has 16 amino acids. The ends were cut back, 1 base at V and 4 bases at J, with 14 bases in the middle. CDR1 and CDR2 from the germline V gene are SGDLS and YYNGEE. The CDR3 region is CASSVPYGGGTGELFF. For the CDR3, the DNA is TGTGCCAGCAGCGTACCCTACGGGGGCGGCACCGGGGAGCTGTTTTTT.

This chain links TRBV28 with TRBJ2-7; 10 bases fit TRBD2. Looked up from germline, CDR1 is MDHEN and CDR2 is SYDVKM. The CDR3 extends over 15 amino acids. After removal of 5 bases from V and 3 bases from J, the junction contained 7 bases not matched to a gene. The CDR3 region has the DNA TGTGCCAGCAGTAAAAGCGGGGGGGCGTTCTACGAGCAGTACGTC. This encodes CASSKSGGAFYEQYV.

For this clone: One junction end disagrees with the germline gene, perhaps due to a read error. The rearrangement links TRBV27 to TRBJ1-2; 11 bases are shared with TRBD1. The CDR3 is 15 residues long. Germline values: CDR1 MNHEY, CDR2 SMNVEV (reference sequence). The CDR3 here is CAGRPRTGGVYGYTF. CDR3 DNA: TGTGCCGGCAGACCTCGGACAGGGGGCGTCTATGGCTACACCTTC.